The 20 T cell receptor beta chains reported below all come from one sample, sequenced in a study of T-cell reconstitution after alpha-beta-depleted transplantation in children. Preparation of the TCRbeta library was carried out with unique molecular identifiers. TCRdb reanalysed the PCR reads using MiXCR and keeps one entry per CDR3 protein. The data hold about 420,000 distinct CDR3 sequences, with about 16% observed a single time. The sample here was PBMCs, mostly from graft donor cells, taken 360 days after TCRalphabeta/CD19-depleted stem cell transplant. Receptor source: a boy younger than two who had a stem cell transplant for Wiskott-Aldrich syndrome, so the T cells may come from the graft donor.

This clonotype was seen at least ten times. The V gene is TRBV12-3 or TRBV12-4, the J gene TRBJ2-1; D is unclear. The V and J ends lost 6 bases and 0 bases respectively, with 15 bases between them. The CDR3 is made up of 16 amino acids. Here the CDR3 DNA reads TGTGCCAGCAGCCGTCATAGGAGTAGCTCCTACAATGAGCAGTTCTTC. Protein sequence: CASSRHRSSSYNEQFF.

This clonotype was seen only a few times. This chain's CDR3 is CASSVLSAYNEQFF. The CDR3 DNA is TGTGCCAGCAGCGTGTTATCCGCCTACAATGAGCAGTTCTTC. This rearrangement joins TRBV5-6 to TRBJ2-1; no definite D call. The CDR3 runs 14 residues. The V and J ends lost 4 bases and 2 bases respectively, with 10 bases between them. The germline V gene encodes CDR1 SGHDT and CDR2 YYEEEE.

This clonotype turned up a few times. DNA for the CDR3: TGTGCCAGCAGATCGACGATTAACTATGGCTACACCTTC. It codes for CASRSTINYGYTF. This sequence joins TRBV6-2 or TRBV6-3 and TRBJ1-2; D is unclear. The CDR3 has 13 amino acids. CDR1 MNHEY and CDR2 SVGEGT come from the germline V gene. V was trimmed by 6 bases and J by 1 base, leaving 9 bases between them.

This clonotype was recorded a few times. The CDR3: CASSLRQGDGYTF. CDR3 DNA: TGCGCCAGCAGCTTAAGACAGGGCGATGGCTACACCTTC. V is TRBV5-1 and J is TRBJ1-2, with 7 bases aligning to TRBD1. The germline gives CDR1 SGHRS, CDR2 YFSETQ. The V and J ends lost 2 bases and 6 bases, in that order; junction bases with no gene match: 4. The CDR3 spans 13 residues.

CDR3 in amino acids: CSARGRFWDNQETQYF. Here the CDR3 DNA reads TGCAGTGCTAGAGGGAGGTTCTGGGACAACCAAGAGACCCAGTACTTC. This chain uses TRBV20-1 with TRBJ2-5, with D maybe TRBD1 (6 bases). From germline, CDR1 is DFQATT and CDR2 SNEGSKA (reference sequence). CDR3 size: 16 residues. V was shortened by 1 base and J by 0 bases, with 15 bases between the two germline ends.

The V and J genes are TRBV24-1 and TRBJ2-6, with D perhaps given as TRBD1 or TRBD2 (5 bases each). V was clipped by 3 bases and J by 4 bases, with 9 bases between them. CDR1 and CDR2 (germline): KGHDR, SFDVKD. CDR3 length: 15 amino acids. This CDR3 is CATSDTGAGANVLTF. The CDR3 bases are TGTGCCACCAGTGATACCGGGGCCGGGGCCAACGTCCTGACTTTC.

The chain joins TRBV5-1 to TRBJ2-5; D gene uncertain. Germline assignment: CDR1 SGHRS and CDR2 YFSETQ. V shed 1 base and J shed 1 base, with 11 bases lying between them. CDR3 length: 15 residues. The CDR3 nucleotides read TGCGCCAGCAGCTTGACCCCAGGATTCCAAGAGACCCAGTACTTC. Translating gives CASSLTPGFQETQYF.

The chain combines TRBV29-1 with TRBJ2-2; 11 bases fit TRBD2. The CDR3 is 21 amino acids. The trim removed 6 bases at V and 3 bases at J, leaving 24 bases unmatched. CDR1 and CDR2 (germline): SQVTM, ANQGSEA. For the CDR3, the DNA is TGCAGCGTCCTCGGTCGGGACAGGAACCCTAGCGGGAGGTTTTACACCGGGGAGCTGTTTTTT. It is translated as CSVLGRDRNPSGRFYTGELFF.

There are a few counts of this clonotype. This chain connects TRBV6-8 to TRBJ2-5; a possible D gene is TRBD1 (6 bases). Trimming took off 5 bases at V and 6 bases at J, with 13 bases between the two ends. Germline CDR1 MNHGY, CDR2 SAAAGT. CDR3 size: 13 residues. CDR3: CASSRSRGKTQYF. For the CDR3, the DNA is TGTGCCAGCAGTCGATCCAGGGGCAAGACCCAGTACTTC.

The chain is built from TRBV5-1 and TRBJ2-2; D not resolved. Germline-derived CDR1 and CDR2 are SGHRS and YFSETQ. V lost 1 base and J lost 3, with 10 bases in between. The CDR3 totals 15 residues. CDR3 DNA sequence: TGCGCCAGCAGCTTGTTAAGTCGGGACACCGGGGAGCTGTTTTTT. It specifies CASSLLSRDTGELFF.

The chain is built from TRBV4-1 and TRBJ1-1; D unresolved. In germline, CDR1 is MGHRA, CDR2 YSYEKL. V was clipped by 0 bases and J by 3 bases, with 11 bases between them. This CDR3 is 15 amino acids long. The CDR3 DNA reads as TGCGCCAGCAGCCAAGATCAAGTGAAGTACACTGAAGCTTTCTTT. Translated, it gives CASSQDQVKYTEAFF.

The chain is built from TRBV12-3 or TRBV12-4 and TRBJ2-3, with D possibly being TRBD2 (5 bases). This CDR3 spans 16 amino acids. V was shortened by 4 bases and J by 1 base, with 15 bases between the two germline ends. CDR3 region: CASSSARAAGTDTQYF. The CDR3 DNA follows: TGTGCCAGCAGTTCTGCGAGGGCGGCTGGCACAGATACGCAGTATTTT.

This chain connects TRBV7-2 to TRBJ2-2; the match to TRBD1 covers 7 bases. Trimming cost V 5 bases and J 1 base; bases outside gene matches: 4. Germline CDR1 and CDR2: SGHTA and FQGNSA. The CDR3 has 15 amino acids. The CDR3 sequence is CASSRDRRNTGELFF. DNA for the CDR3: TGTGCCAGCAGCCGGGACAGAAGGAACACCGGGGAGCTGTTTTTT.

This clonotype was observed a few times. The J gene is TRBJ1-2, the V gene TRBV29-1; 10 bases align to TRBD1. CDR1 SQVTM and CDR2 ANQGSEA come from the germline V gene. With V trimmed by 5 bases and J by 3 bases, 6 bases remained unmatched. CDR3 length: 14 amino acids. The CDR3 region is CSVRRGTGDYGYTF. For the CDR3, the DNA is TGCAGCGTTCGTCGGGGGACAGGGGACTATGGCTACACCTTC.

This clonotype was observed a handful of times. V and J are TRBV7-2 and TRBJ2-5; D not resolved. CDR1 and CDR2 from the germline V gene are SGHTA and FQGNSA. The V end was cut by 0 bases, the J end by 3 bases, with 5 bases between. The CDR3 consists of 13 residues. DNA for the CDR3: TGTGCCAGCAGCTTAGCTAGGAAAGAGACCCAGTACTTC. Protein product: CASSLARKETQYF.

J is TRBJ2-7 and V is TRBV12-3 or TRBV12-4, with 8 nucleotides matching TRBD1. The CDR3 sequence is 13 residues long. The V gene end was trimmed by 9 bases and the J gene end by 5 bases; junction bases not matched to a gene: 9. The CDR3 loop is CARVDRESDEQYF. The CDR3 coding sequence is TGTGCCAGAGTGGACAGGGAGAGCGACGAGCAGTACTTC.

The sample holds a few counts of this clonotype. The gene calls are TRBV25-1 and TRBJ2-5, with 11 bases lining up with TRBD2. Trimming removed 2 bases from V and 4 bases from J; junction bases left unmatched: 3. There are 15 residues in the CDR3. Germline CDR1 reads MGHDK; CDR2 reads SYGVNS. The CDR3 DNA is TGTGCCAGCAGTGAAGATCTAGCGGGAGGAGAGACCCAGTACTTC. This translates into CASSEDLAGGETQYF.

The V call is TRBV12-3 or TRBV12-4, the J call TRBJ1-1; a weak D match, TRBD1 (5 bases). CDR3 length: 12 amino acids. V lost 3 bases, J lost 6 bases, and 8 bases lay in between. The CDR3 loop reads CASSFGHPEAFF. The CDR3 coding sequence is TGTGCCAGCAGTTTCGGACACCCTGAAGCTTTCTTT.

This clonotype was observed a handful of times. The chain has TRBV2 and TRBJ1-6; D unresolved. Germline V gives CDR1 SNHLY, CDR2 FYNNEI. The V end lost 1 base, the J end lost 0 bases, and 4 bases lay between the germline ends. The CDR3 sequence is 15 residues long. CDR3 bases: TGTGCCAGCAGTGAAGAGAGCTCCTATAATTCACCCCTCCACTTT. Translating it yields CASSEESSYNSPLHF.

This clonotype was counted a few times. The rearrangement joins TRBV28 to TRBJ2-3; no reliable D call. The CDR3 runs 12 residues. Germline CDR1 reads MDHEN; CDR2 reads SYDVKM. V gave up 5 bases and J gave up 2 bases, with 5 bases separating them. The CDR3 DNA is TGTGCCAGCAGTGCAACCACAGATACGCAGTATTTT. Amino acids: CASSATTDTQYF.